Listed below are T cell receptor beta chains from one sample, sequenced in a study of T cells in localized non-small cell lung cancer. The protocol was immunoSEQ multiplex PCR, while the TCRdb copy is restricted to in-frame clones and leaves out a portion. The table includes 12,000 or so clones, about 84% detected once. The sample consisted of peripheral blood, taken before any cancer treatment. These receptors were taken from a male donor older than 55 with stage I lung adenocarcinoma. Each CDR3 is given with its conserved first and last residue. D genes are given only for firm matches. Size is omitted from some rows. Given values are once, few, many or a class for expanded clones.

d_call,clone_size,j_call,cdr3_length,v_call,cdr3_nt,cdr3_aa
NA,NA,TRBJ1-6,14,TRBV7-2,TGTGCCAGCAGCTTGACTGGGTGGGGTTCACCCCTCCACTTT,CASSLTGWGSPLHF
NA,NA,TRBJ1-2,11,TRBV5-5,TGTGCCAGCAGCCTCCCGAGTGGCTACACCTTC,CASSLPSGYTF
NA,NA,TRBJ1-6,15,TRBV28,TGTGCCAGCAGTTTACAGGGTGGGCTAAATTCACCCCTCCACTTT,CASSLQGGLNSPLHF
TRBD1,NA,TRBJ1-2,16,TRBV7-2,TGTGCCAGCAGCTCAAGACCGGGACAGGGAGGTGGTGGCTACACCTTC,CASSSRPGQGGGGYTF
NA,NA,TRBJ2-2,15,TRBV7-3,TGTGCCAGCAGCTTAATCGACGGAGGGGCCGGGGAGCTGTTTTTT,CASSLIDGGAGELFF
TRBD1,NA,TRBJ1-1,11,TRBV18,TGTGCCAGCTCACCGACAGGGGAGGCTTTCTTT,CASSPTGEAFF
NA,NA,TRBJ1-1,12,TRBV7-8,TGTGCCAGCAGCTTAGAGACCACTGAAGCTTTCTTT,CASSLETTEAFF
NA,NA,TRBJ1-6,16,TRBV14,TGTGCCAGCAGCCAAGCCCGAGGGCTGTTTGGTTCACCCCTCCACTTT,CASSQARGLFGSPLHF
TRBD2,NA,TRBJ2-5,16,TRBV5-1,TGCGCCAGCAGCTTGGCCCTAGCGGGGGGTGGAGAGACCCAGTACTTC,CASSLALAGGGETQYF
TRBD2,NA,TRBJ2-1,16,TRBV27,TGTGCCAGCAGTTTGGGCGTAGCGGGGGGGCGGGACGAGCAGTTCTTC,CASSLGVAGGRDEQFF
NA,NA,TRBJ2-3,14,TRBV7-2,TGTGCTGAGGGGTCCCTAGCGAATTCAGATACGCAGTATTTT,CAEGSLANSDTQYF
NA,NA,TRBJ2-3,13,TRBV5-8,TGTGCCAGCAGCTTGTACGGCCAAGATACGCAGTATTTT,CASSLYGQDTQYF
NA,NA,TRBJ2-1,13,TRBV7-2,TGTGCCAGCAGCTCAGGTCCAGGGGATGAGCAGTTCTTC,CASSSGPGDEQFF
NA,NA,TRBJ1-5,15,TRBV6-1,TGTGCCAGCAGTGAAGTGGGACACGGCGGTCAGCCCCAGCATTTT,CASSEVGHGGQPQHF
NA,NA,TRBJ2-7,14,TRBV11-1,TGTGCCAGCAGCTTAAATAGTGGTAGCTACGAGCAGTACTTC,CASSLNSGSYEQYF
TRBD1,NA,TRBJ1-6,15,TRBV6-5,TGTGCCAGCAGTTACTCGTACAGGGGAGACTCACCCCTCCACTTT,CASSYSYRGDSPLHF
NA,NA,TRBJ2-1,13,TRBV6-1,TGTGCCCTATCAGGGGGGTCCTACAATGAGCAGTTCTTC,CALSGGSYNEQFF
NA,NA,TRBJ2-5,13,TRBV9,TGTGCCAGCAGCCTCGACTCTGGAGAGACCCAGTACTTC,CASSLDSGETQYF
NA,NA,TRBJ2-2,14,TRBV28,TGTGCCAGCAGTTTTGGGGTCAGCACCGGGGAGCTGTTTTTT,CASSFGVSTGELFF
NA,NA,TRBJ1-6,13,TRBV30,TGTGCCTCCGGGAGCTTCTCCAATTCACCCCTCCACTTT,CASGSFSNSPLHF
NA,NA,TRBJ2-7,14,TRBV6-1,TGTGCCAGCAGTGACCTAGACGTATCCTACGAGCAGTACTTC,CASSDLDVSYEQYF
NA,NA,TRBJ2-7,13,TRBV18,TGTGCCAGCTCACCAACAGGGTCCTACGAGCAGTACTTC,CASSPTGSYEQYF
NA,NA,TRBJ2-3,16,TRBV6-5,TGTGCCAGCAGTTACTCGATGGGGGGCGGCACAGATACGCAGTATTTT,CASSYSMGGGTDTQYF
NA,NA,TRBJ1-2,13,TRBV7-2,TGTGCCAGCAGCCCCGCGGCCTGGGATGGCTACACCTTC,CASSPAAWDGYTF
NA,NA,TRBJ1-5,11,TRBV10-3,TGTGCCATCGGTTTTGATCAGCCCCAGCATTTT,CAIGFDQPQHF
NA,NA,TRBJ1-3,15,TRBV5-1,TGCGCCAGCAGCTTGGGTTCATCCTCTGGAAACACCATATATTTT,CASSLGSSSGNTIYF
TRBD1,NA,TRBJ1-1,16,TRBV4-2,TGTGCCAGCAGCCAAGCCCTGGGGCAGGGGGGGACTGAAGCTTTCTTT,CASSQALGQGGTEAFF
NA,NA,TRBJ1-5,16,TRBV6-6,TGTGCCAGCATAGGACAGTCGGGTTTCGGCAATCAGCCCCAGCATTTT,CASIGQSGFGNQPQHF
TRBD1,NA,TRBJ1-2,14,TRBV7-9,TGTGCCAGCAGCTGGGACAGGGGGACGGGCGGCTACACCTTC,CASSWDRGTGGYTF
NA,NA,TRBJ1-1,14,TRBV11-2,TGTGCCAGCAGGACGGAGGTTATGAACACTGAAGCTTTCTTT,CASRTEVMNTEAFF
NA,NA,TRBJ1-2,14,TRBV18,TGTGCCAGCTCACTGTTCGGGCAGCAGGATGGCTACACCTTC,CASSLFGQQDGYTF
NA,NA,TRBJ1-4,16,TRBV28,TGTGCCAGCAGTCCGAGCCAGGGCGCAACTAATGAAAAACTGTTTTTT,CASSPSQGATNEKLFF
NA,NA,TRBJ1-1,13,TRBV7-2,TGTGCCAGCAGCTCTACAGGGAACACTGAAGCTTTCTTT,CASSSTGNTEAFF
NA,NA,TRBJ1-2,15,TRBV6-5,TGTGCCAGCAGCTCCCGGGCCCCAAGAAACTATGGCTACACCTTC,CASSSRAPRNYGYTF
TRBD1,once,TRBJ2-3,14,TRBV28,TGTGCCAGCAGTTCCACAGGGGGCACAGATACGCAGTATTTT,CASSSTGGTDTQYF
TRBD1,few,TRBJ1-2,11,TRBV30,TGTGCCTGGGGGGACAGGGCTGGCTACACCTTC,CAWGDRAGYTF